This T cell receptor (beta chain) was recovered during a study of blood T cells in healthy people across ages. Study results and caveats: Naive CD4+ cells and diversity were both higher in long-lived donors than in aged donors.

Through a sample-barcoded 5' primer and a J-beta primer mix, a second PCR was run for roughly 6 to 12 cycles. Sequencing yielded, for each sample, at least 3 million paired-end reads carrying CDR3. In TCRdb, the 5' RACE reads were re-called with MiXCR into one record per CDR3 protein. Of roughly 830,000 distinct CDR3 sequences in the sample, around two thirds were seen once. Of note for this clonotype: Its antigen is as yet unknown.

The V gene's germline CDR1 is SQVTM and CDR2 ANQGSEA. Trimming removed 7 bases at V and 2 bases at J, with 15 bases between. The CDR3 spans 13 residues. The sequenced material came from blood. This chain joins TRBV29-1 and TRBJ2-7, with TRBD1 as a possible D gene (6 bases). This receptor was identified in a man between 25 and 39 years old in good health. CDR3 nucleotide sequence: TGCAGCGCTGAGGGGACAACTACCTACGAGCAGTACTTC. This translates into CSAEGTTTYEQYF.